This TCR beta chain was captured in a study of T cell clonality in common variable immunodeficiency. Study-level findings and limits: CVID subjects shared fewer TCRbeta clones than healthy controls did. Compared with healthy controls, CVID subjects showed increased TCRbeta clonality, mostly in about a third.

There are many counts of this clone. Its antigen is not known. The read stops 3 residues short of the end of the CDR3; the missing end is completed from the germline J gene. Some clones are missing from TCRdb's copy, which holds only in-frame ones; the method was immunoSEQ multiplex PCR. Sampling found under 50,000 clones, none seen once. Between the trimmed V and J ends, which lost 2 bases and 5 bases, there was a span of 9 bases. The CDR3 sequence is 13 residues long. The rearrangement joins TRBV12-3 or TRBV12-4 to TRBJ2-5; weak D call: TRBD2 (5 bases). The TCR sequence derives from a person aged 18-70 years in good health. The source material was peripheral blood mononuclear cells. CDR3: CASSLSQRETQYF. The CDR3 bases that were read are TGTGCCAGCAGTTTATCACAGCGGGAGACC.